The rows below give T cell receptor beta chains drawn from one sample of a study of T cell changes during pregnancy in multiple sclerosis. Assay used: immunoSEQ multiplex PCR; TCRdb lists only in-frame clones, some missing. The repertoire has approximately 100,000 clones, under 95% of them found once; the top ten carry about 1.6%. The source material was peripheral blood, sampled before pregnancy. All receptors derive from a female donor with multiple sclerosis, enrolled in a pregnancy study. Both conserved end residues are part of each CDR3. D genes are given only for firm matches.

CDR3 length,J gene,D gene,V gene,CDR3 DNA,CDR3 protein
13,TRBJ1-1,NA,TRBV7-9,TGTGCCAGCAGCTTAGGGAGGAACACTGAAGCTTTCTTT,CASSLGRNTEAFF
15,TRBJ2-6,TRBD1,TRBV6-1,TGTGCCACCGGACAGGGGTCCTCTGGGGCCAACGTCCTGACTTTC,CATGQGSSGANVLTF
15,TRBJ2-3,TRBD1,TRBV5-1,TGCGCCAGCAGCTTGCAGACAGGGAGTACAGATACGCAGTATTTT,CASSLQTGSTDTQYF
16,TRBJ1-3,TRBD1,TRBV19,TGTGCCAGTAGTACAGGGGGAACTTACTCTGGAAACACCATATATTTT,CASSTGGTYSGNTIYF
14,TRBJ2-7,NA,TRBV7-9,TGTGCCAGCGCCCTGGGGGGACTGAACTACGAGCAGTACTTC,CASALGGLNYEQYF
16,TRBJ1-1,NA,TRBV11-3,TGTGCCAGCAGCTTTACAGGTGCCGGTCGGAACACTGAAGCTTTCTTT,CASSFTGAGRNTEAFF
15,TRBJ1-3,NA,TRBV28,TGTGCCAGCAGTTTATCCGGGACAACCGGAAACACCATATATTTT,CASSLSGTTGNTIYF
14,TRBJ2-5,NA,TRBV9,TGTGCCAGCAGCGTAGAGGCCCCGGGGGAGACCCAGTACTTC,CASSVEAPGETQYF
14,TRBJ2-7,TRBD1,TRBV5-5,TGTGCCAGCAGCGACCGGGACAGGCTTGGCGAGCAGTACTTC,CASSDRDRLGEQYF
16,TRBJ2-1,NA,TRBV5-1,TGCGCCAGCAGCTTGGGGTCTCTTAGGGGGTACAATGAGCAGTTCTTC,CASSLGSLRGYNEQFF
14,TRBJ1-3,TRBD1,TRBV6-5,TGTGCCAGCAGTAAGGGGGCTTATGGAAACACCATATATTTT,CASSKGAYGNTIYF
15,TRBJ2-1,TRBD2,TRBV7-3,TGTGCCAGCAGCTTAGTTAGCGGGAAAAACAATGAGCAGTTCTTC,CASSLVSGKNNEQFF
14,TRBJ2-2,NA,TRBV11-2,TGTGCCAGCAGCTTAGACTTTAACACCGGGGAGCTGTTTTTT,CASSLDFNTGELFF
14,TRBJ1-1,NA,TRBV28,TGTGCCAGCAGTTTAACCTCGAGGGACACTGAAGCTTTCTTT,CASSLTSRDTEAFF
16,TRBJ1-2,NA,TRBV5-6,TGTGCCAGCAGCTTCCTGACAGGTGCCTACCTCTATGGCTACACCTTC,CASSFLTGAYLYGYTF
16,TRBJ2-1,TRBD2,TRBV5-8,TGTGCCAGCAGCTTGGAGGCTAGCGGGGGGAAGGATGAGCAGTTCTTC,CASSLEASGGKDEQFF
11,TRBJ2-1,NA,TRBV7-2,TGTGCCAGCAGCGAGTACAATGAGCAGTTCTTC,CASSEYNEQFF
14,TRBJ2-1,TRBD1,TRBV6-5,TGTGCCAGCACCCCGTTCGGACAGGGATATGAGCAGTTCTTC,CASTPFGQGYEQFF
13,TRBJ1-2,NA,TRBV29-1,TGCAGCGTCAACGACAGAGCCAACTATGGCTACACCTTC,CSVNDRANYGYTF
13,TRBJ1-2,NA,TRBV10-2,TGCGCCACCCATCAGGTTAACACCAATGGCTACACCTTC,CATHQVNTNGYTF
15,TRBJ2-1,TRBD1,TRBV9,TGTGCCAGCAGCGGGAGGGACAGGTTCTACAATGAGCAGTTCTTC,CASSGRDRFYNEQFF
14,TRBJ1-6,NA,TRBV11-1,TGTGCCAGCAGCCAGGACGGAGGAAATTCACCCCTCCACTTT,CASSQDGGNSPLHF
15,TRBJ2-1,NA,TRBV4-3,TGCGCCAGCAGCCAAGGAACAGCCCTATACAATGAGCAGTTCTTC,CASSQGTALYNEQFF